These 15 T cell receptor beta chains share one sample of origin, sequenced in a study of cytomegalovirus exposure and HLA in healthy donors. Measured with immunoSEQ multiplex PCR; TCRdb has only the in-frame clones, and not every one. The repertoire holds about 73,000 clones, with roughly 96% as singletons. Sequenced material: PBMCs. Every receptor here comes from a man aged 18 to 29 in good health and CMV-seronegative.

The chain links TRBV28 to TRBJ2-2; perhaps TRBD2 as D (5 bases). Trimming took off 8 bases at V and 5 bases at J, with 6 bases between the two ends. Germline V gene sequence: CDR1 MDHEN, CDR2 SYDVKM. The CDR3 loop spans 11 amino acids. The CDR3 sequence: CASGLTGELFF. The CDR3 DNA reads as TGTGCCAGCGGACTTACCGGGGAGCTGTTTTTT. The full variable domain, in which reference TRBV28 and TRBJ2-2 provide the parts outside the CDR3, is DVKVTQSSRYLVKRTGEKVFLECVQDMDHENMFWYRQDPGLGLRLIYFSYDVKMKEKGDIPEGYSVSREKKERFSLILESASTNQTSMYLCASGLTGELFFGEGSRLTVL.

CDR3 region: CASSKGAPPNTEAFF. In DNA, the CDR3 is TGTGCCAGCAGTAAGGGGGCACCTCCGAACACTGAAGCTTTCTTT. This chain uses TRBV6-1 with TRBJ1-1, with 7 bases fitting TRBD1. This CDR3 has 15 residues. With 5 bases clipped from V and 1 base from J, the junction kept 7 bases outside the gene matches. The germline CDR1 and CDR2 sequences are MNHNS and SASEGT.

The chain combines TRBV27 with TRBJ2-1; the D is unclear. CDR3 length equals 13 residues. Trimming removed 3 bases from V and 1 base from J, with 4 bases in between. Germline CDR1 MNHEY, CDR2 SMNVEV (reference sequence). The CDR3 is CASSFGSYNEQFF. The DNA for the CDR3 is TGTGCCAGCAGTTTCGGGTCCTACAATGAGCAGTTCTTC.

V is TRBV6-6 and J is TRBJ1-2, with 9 nucleotides matching TRBD1. The ends lost 6 bases at V and 8 bases at J; junction bases unmatched: 7. Germline V gives CDR1 MNHNY, CDR2 SVGAGI (reference sequence). This CDR3 comprises 13 residues. The chain's CDR3 is CASSRDRDWGYTF. CDR3 nucleotides: TGTGCCAGCAGCCGGGACAGGGATTGGGGCTACACCTTC.

The chain links TRBV27 to TRBJ2-1, with D maybe TRBD2 (6 bases). The CDR3 covers 12 residues. Trimming pared 8 bases from V and 1 base from J, leaving 6 bases between. CDR1 and CDR2 from the germline V gene are MNHEY and SMNVEV (reference sequence). The CDR3 coding sequence is TGTGCCAGCGGGGGGTCCTACAATGAGCAGTTCTTC. It specifies CASGGSYNEQFF.

Regarding this clone: The same CDR3 also results from other DNA sequences found in this sample. This chain joins TRBV5-6 and TRBJ1-1; D remains unclear. Germline V lookup: CDR1 SGHDT, CDR2 YYEEEE. The germline V and J ends were trimmed by 4 bases and 6 bases, with 10 bases remaining between them. The CDR3 runs 12 residues. The CDR3 loop reads CASSPRGAEAFF. As DNA, the CDR3 is TGTGCCAGCAGCCCCCGCGGGGCTGAAGCTTTCTTT.

The chain recombines TRBV5-4 with TRBJ1-4; a weak D match, TRBD1 (5 bases). Germline lookup yields CDR1 SGHNT and CDR2 YYREEE (reference sequence). The CDR3 is 14 residues long. The V and J ends lost 1 base and 8 bases respectively, with 12 bases between them. The CDR3 DNA reads as TGTGCCAGCAGCTTGAGGGGAGGTACCGAAAAACTGTTTTTT. Protein sequence: CASSLRGGTEKLFF.

The chain employs TRBV5-1 and TRBJ1-1; D uncertain. Trimming stripped 2 bases from V and 5 bases from J, with 13 bases between. The CDR3 length is 14 residues. Germline V lookup: CDR1 SGHRS, CDR2 YFSETQ. The CDR3 reads CASSFGPGETEAFF. The CDR3 DNA reads TGCGCCAGCAGCTTTGGTCCGGGAGAAACTGAAGCTTTCTTT.

The chain carries TRBV7-9 and TRBJ2-1, with D perhaps TRBD1 (5 bases). Trimming shortened V by 5 bases and J by 8 bases, and 13 bases separated the two germline ends. The CDR3 is 13 amino acids. CDR1 and CDR2 from the germline V gene are SEHNR and FQNEAQ (reference sequence). The CDR3 DNA sequence: TGTGCCAGCAGCATGGGGCTAGACCATGAGCAGTTCTTC. This codes for CASSMGLDHEQFF.

The chain uses TRBV25-1 and TRBJ1-2; D gene unclear. Germline V gene sequence: CDR1 MGHDK, CDR2 SYGVNS. V dropped 2 bases and J dropped 8 bases, with 15 bases sitting between them. CDR3 length: 14 amino acids. CDR3 residues: CASSEPQAVGGYTF. The CDR3 coding sequence is TGTGCCAGCAGTGAACCCCAGGCTGTTGGGGGCTACACCTTC.

Here the CDR3 reads CASAFTTGFGTGELFF. The CDR3 nucleotides read TGTGCCAGCGCCTTTACCACAGGGTTTGGCACCGGGGAGCTGTTTTTT. The chain carries TRBV19 and TRBJ2-2; tentative D call: TRBD1 (6 bases). This CDR3 region has 16 residues. V was shortened by 9 bases and J by 4 bases, with 21 bases between the two germline ends. Germline V gene data show CDR1 as LNHDA and CDR2 as SQIVND (reference sequence).

The J gene is TRBJ2-7, the V gene TRBV25-1; D is possibly TRBD2 (7 bases). The CDR3 length is 13 residues. The germline gives CDR1 MGHDK, CDR2 SYGVNS. V gave up 6 bases and J gave up 3 bases, with 12 bases separating them. The CDR3 DNA follows: TGTGCCAGCAGCAAGGGGGGGGTCTACGAGCAGTACTTC. Its protein product is CASSKGGVYEQYF.

The chain couples TRBV14 to TRBJ1-1; D is ambiguous. Germline lookup yields CDR1 SGHDN and CDR2 FVKESK. Trimming stripped 4 bases from V and 4 bases from J, with 19 bases between. This CDR3 has 16 amino acids. The CDR3 nucleotides read TGTGCCAGCAGCCGCCGGACGGTACAAGAGGGCACTGAAGCTTTCTTT. It codes for CASSRRTVQEGTEAFF.

The chain employs TRBV5-6 and TRBJ1-1; 7 bases are shared with TRBD1. The CDR3 totals 15 residues. Germline lookup yields CDR1 SGHDT and CDR2 YYEEEE. V lost 0 bases, J lost 5 bases, and 7 bases stayed unmatched. CDR3 DNA sequence: TGTGCCAGCAGCTTGGCTGACAGGGAAGGGACTGAAGCTTTCTTT. It encodes CASSLADREGTEAFF.

V usage is TRBV28 and J usage is TRBJ1-2; D possibly corresponds to TRBD1 (5 bases). From germline, CDR1 is MDHEN and CDR2 SYDVKM. The ends were cut back, 5 bases at V and 8 bases at J, with 9 bases in the middle. CDR3 length equals 11 residues. CDR3 residues: CASSMGPGYTF. CDR3 coding DNA: TGTGCCAGCAGTATGGGGCCCGGCTACACCTTC.